What follows are 5 T cell receptor beta chains derived from one specimen sequenced in a study of T cells after yellow fever vaccination. TCRdb re-analysed the 5' RACE reads in MiXCR, keeping a single row per CDR3 protein. The table records a few hundred thousand distinct CDR3 sequences, around 13% of them present only once. The starting material was CD4+ T cells sorted from PBMCs, obtained 15 days after the yellow fever booster vaccination. All receptors derive from a man between 18 and 29 years old who received the YFV17D yellow fever vaccine.

This clonotype was recorded at least ten times. The chain has TRBV25-1 and TRBJ2-3, with a tentative D call TRBD1 (5 bases). V dropped 7 bases and J dropped 1 base, with 6 bases sitting between them. The CDR3 runs to 12 residues. The germline gives CDR1 MGHDK, CDR2 SYGVNS. Here the CDR3 DNA reads TGTGCCAGCATACAGGGCACAGATACGCAGTATTTT. It translates to CASIQGTDTQYF.

This clonotype turned up a few times. This chain links TRBV20-1 with TRBJ2-5, with a possible D match to TRBD2 (6 bases). Trimming stripped 8 bases from V and 5 bases from J, with 18 bases between. This CDR3 comprises 13 residues. Germline assignment: CDR1 DFQATT and CDR2 SNEGSKA (reference sequence). The CDR3 region is CSWRRAGVETQYF. DNA for the CDR3: TGCAGTTGGAGGAGGGCCGGGGTGGAGACCCAGTACTTC.

This clonotype was recorded a few times. V usage is TRBV18 and J usage is TRBJ2-7, with TRBD1 matching over 7 bases. The CDR3 contains 14 residues. CDR1 and CDR2 (germline): KGHSH, LQKENI. V lost 1 base, J lost 5 bases, and 5 bases stayed unmatched. The CDR3 here is CASSPRQGANEQYF. The CDR3 DNA reads TGTGCCAGCTCACCACGACAGGGTGCGAACGAGCAGTACTTC.

Ten or more counts support this clonotype. This chain links TRBV2 with TRBJ2-1, with a possible D match to TRBD1 (6 bases). The germline V gene encodes CDR1 SNHLY and CDR2 FYNNEI. V lost 4 bases and J lost 1, with 8 bases in between. The CDR3 has 14 amino acids. The CDR3 coding sequence is TGTGCCAGCAGTGTCAGGGGATCCTACAATGAGCAGTTCTTC. Encoded protein: CASSVRGSYNEQFF.

V and J are TRBV5-1 and TRBJ2-3; tentatively, D is TRBD1 (5 bases). From germline, CDR1 is SGHRS and CDR2 YFSETQ. The CDR3 is made up of 16 amino acids. The V and J ends lost 2 bases and 1 base respectively, with 14 bases between them. For the CDR3, the DNA is TGCGCCAGCAGCTTCGGCCAGGGATGGGGCACAGATACGCAGTATTTT. It specifies CASSFGQGWGTDTQYF.